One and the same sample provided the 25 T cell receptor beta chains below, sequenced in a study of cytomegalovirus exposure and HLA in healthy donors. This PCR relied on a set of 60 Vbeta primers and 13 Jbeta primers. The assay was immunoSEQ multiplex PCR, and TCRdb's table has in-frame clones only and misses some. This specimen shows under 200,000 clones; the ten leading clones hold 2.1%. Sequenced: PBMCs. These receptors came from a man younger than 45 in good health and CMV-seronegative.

The CDR3 coding sequence is TGCGCCAGCAGCGATACAGGGGGACAGCCCCAGCATTTT. Its translation: CASSDTGGQPQHF. The chain is built from TRBV5-1 and TRBJ1-5, with 8 nucleotides matching TRBD1. Germline-derived CDR1 and CDR2 are SGHRS and YFSETQ. Trimming cost V 4 bases and J 7 bases; bases outside gene matches: 4. There are 13 residues in the CDR3.

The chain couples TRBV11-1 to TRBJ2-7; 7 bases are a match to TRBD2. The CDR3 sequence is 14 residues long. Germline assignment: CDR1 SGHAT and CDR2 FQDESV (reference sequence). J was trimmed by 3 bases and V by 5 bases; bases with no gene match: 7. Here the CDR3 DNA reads TGTGCCAGCAGCCCCGGGACTACTAACTACGAGCAGTACTTC. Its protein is CASSPGTTNYEQYF. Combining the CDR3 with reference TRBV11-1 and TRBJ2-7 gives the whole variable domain EAEVAQSPRYKITEKSQAVAFWCDPISGHATLYWYRQILGQGPELLVQFQDESVVDDSQLPKDRFSAERLKGVDSTLKIQPAELGDSAMYLCASSPGTTNYEQYFGPGTRLTVT.

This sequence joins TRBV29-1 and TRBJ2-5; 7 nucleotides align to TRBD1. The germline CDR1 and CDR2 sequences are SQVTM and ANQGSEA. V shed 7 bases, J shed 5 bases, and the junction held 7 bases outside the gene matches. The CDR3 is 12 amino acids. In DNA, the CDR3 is TGCAGCGCGAGCCGACAGGGTGAGACCCAGTACTTC. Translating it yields CSASRQGETQYF. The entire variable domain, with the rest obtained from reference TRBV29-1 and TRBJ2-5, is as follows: SAVISQKPSRDICQRGTSLTIQCQVDSQVTMMFWYRQQPGQSLTLIATANQGSEATYESGFVIDKFPISRPNLTFSTLTVSNMSPEDSSIYLCSASRQGETQYFGPGTRLLVL.

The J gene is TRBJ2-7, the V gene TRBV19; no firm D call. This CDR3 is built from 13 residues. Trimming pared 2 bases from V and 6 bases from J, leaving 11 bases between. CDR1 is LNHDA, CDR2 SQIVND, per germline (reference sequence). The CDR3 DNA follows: TGTGCCAGTAGTATAACTCTCTCGGGCGAGCAGTACTTC. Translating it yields CASSITLSGEQYF.

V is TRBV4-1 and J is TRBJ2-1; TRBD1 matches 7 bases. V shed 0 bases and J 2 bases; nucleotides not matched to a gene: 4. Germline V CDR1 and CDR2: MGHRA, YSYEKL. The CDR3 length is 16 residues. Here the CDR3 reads CASSQERQGTYNEQFF. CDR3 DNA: TGCGCCAGCAGCCAAGAGCGACAGGGCACCTACAATGAGCAGTTCTTC.

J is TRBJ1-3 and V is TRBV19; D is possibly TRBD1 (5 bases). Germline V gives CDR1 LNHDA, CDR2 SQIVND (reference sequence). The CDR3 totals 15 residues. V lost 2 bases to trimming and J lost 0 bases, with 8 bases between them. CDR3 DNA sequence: TGTGCCAGTAGTATAAACAGGTCCTCTGGAAACACCATATATTTT. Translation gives CASSINRSSGNTIYF.

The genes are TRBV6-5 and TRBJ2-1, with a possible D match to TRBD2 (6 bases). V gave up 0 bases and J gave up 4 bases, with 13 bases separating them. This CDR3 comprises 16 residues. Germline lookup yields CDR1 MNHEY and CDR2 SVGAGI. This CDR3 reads CASSYSLMGGYNEQFF. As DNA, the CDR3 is TGTGCCAGCAGTTACTCGCTGATGGGGGGTTACAATGAGCAGTTCTTC.

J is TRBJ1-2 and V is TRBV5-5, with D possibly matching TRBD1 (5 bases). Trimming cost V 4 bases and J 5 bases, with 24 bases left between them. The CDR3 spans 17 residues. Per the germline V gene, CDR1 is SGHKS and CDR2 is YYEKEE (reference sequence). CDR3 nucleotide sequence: TGTGCCAGCAGCCCGACCTCAAAAGGAGACAGCAAATATGGCTACACCTTC. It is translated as CASSPTSKGDSKYGYTF.

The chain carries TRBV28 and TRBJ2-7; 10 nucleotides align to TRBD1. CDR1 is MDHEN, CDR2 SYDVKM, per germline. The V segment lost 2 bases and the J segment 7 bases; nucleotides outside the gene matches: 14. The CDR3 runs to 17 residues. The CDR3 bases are TGTGCCAGCAGTTTAACTGGAGGGAGACAGGGGGCGGGTGAGCAGTACTTC. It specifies CASSLTGGRQGAGEQYF.

In nucleotides, the CDR3 is TGTGCCTGGCATACAGGGAGTTCCTACAATGAGCAGTTCTTC. It encodes CAWHTGSSYNEQFF. The chain has TRBV30 and TRBJ2-1; D might be TRBD1 (6 bases). The CDR3 totals 14 residues. Per germline, CDR1 GTSNPN and CDR2 SVGIG (reference sequence). Trimming removed 5 bases at V and 1 base at J, with 12 bases between. Full variable domain (remainder filled in from reference TRBV30 and TRBJ2-1): SQTIHQWPATLVQPVGSPLSLECTVEGTSNPNLYWYRQAAGRGLQLLFYSVGIGQISSEVPQNLSASRPQDRQFILSSKKLLLSDSGFYLCAWHTGSSYNEQFFGPGTRLTVL.

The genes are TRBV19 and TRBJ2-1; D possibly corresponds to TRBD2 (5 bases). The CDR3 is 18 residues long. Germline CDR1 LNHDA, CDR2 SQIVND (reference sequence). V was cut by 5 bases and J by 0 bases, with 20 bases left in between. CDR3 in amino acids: CASSALSWAGSSYNEQFF. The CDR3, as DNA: TGTGCCAGTAGTGCCCTTTCTTGGGCGGGCAGCTCCTACAATGAGCAGTTCTTC. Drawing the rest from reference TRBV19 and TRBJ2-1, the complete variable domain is DGGITQSPKYLFRKEGQNVTLSCEQNLNHDAMYWYRQDPGQGLRLIYYSQIVNDFQKGDIAEGYSVSREKKESFPLTVTSAQKNPTAFYLCASSALSWAGSSYNEQFFGPGTRLTVL.

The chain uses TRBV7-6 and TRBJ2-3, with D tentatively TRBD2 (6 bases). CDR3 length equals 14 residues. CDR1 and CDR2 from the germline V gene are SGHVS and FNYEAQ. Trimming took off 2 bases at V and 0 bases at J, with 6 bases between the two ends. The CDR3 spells CASSLTSSTDTQYF. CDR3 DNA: TGTGCCAGCAGCTTAACTAGCAGCACAGATACGCAGTATTTT.

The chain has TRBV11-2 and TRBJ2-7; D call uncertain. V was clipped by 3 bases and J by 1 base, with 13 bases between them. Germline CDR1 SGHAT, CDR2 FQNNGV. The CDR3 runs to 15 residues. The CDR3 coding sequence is TGTGCCAGCAGCTTGGGCGCGCCTCCTTCCTACGAGCAGTACTTC. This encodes CASSLGAPPSYEQYF.

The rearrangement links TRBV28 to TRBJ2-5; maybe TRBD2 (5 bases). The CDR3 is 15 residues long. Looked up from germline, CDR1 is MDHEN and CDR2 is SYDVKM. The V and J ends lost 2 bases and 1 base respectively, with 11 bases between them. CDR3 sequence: CASSLLTGSQETQYF. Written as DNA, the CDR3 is TGTGCCAGCAGTTTACTAACGGGGAGCCAAGAGACCCAGTACTTC. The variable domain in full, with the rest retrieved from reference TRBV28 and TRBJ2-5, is DVKVTQSSRYLVKRTGEKVFLECVQDMDHENMFWYRQDPGLGLRLIYFSYDVKMKEKGDIPEGYSVSREKKERFSLILESASTNQTSMYLCASSLLTGSQETQYFGPGTRLLVL.

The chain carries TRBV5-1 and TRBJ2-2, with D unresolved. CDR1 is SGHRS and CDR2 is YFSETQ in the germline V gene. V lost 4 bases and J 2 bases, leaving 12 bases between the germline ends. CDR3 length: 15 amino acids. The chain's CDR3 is CASSAVSDNTGELFF. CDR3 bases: TGCGCCAGCAGCGCGGTGTCAGACAACACCGGGGAGCTGTTTTTT.

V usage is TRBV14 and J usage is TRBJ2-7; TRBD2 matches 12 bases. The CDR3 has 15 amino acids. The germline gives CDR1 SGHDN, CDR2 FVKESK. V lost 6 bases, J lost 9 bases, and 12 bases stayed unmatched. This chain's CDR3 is CASSKSRLAGEGQYF. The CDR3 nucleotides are TGTGCCAGCAGTAAAAGTCGACTAGCGGGAGAGGGGCAGTACTTC.

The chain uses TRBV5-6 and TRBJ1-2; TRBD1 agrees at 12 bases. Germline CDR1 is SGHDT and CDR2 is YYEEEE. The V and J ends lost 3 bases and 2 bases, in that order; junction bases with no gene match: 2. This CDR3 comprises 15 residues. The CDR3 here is CASSWDRGQNYGYTF. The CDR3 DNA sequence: TGTGCCAGCAGCTGGGACAGGGGGCAAAACTATGGCTACACCTTC.

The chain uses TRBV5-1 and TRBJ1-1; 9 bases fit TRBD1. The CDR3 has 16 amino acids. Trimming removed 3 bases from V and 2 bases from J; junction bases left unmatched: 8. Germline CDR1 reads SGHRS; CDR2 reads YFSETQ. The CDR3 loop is CASSWGQGLENTEAFF. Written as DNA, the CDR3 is TGCGCCAGCAGCTGGGGACAGGGCCTAGAAAACACTGAAGCTTTCTTT.

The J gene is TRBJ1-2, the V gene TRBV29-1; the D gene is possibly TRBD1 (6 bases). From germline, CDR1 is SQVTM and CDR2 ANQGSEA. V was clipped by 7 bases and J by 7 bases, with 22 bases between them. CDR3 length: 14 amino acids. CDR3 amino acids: CSAEGGGPGVGYTF. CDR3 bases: TGCAGCGCCGAGGGGGGGGGTCCTGGTGTTGGCTACACCTTC.

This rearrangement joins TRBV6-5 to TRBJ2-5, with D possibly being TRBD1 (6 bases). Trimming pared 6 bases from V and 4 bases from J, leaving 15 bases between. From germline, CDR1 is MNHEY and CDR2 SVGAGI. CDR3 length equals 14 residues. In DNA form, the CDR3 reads TGTGCCAGCAGCCCACCGAGGGGGAGAGAGACCCAGTACTTC. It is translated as CASSPPRGRETQYF.

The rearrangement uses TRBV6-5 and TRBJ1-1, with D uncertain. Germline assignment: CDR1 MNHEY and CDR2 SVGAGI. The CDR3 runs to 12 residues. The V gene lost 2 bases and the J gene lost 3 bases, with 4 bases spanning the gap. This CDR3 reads CASSYRDTEAFF. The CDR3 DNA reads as TGTGCCAGCAGTTACCGAGACACTGAAGCTTTCTTT.

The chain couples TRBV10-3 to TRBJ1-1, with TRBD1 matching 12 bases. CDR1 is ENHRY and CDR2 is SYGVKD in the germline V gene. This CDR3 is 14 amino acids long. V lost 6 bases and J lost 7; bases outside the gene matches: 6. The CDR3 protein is CAIRPGQGANEAFF. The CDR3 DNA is TGTGCCATCAGGCCGGGACAGGGGGCGAATGAAGCTTTCTTT.

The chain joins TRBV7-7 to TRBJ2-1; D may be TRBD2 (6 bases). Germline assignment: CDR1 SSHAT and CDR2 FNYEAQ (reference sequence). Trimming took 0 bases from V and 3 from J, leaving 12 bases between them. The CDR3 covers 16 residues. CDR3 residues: CASSLAASGLYNEQFF. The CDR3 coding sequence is TGTGCCAGCAGCTTAGCGGCCAGCGGGCTCTACAATGAGCAGTTCTTC.

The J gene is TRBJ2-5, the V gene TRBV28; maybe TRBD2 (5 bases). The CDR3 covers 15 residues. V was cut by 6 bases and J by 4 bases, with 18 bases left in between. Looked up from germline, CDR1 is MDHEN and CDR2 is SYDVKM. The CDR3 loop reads CASSLRLTSRETQYF. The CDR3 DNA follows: TGTGCCAGCAGCTTACGACTAACCTCCAGAGAGACCCAGTACTTC.

CDR3 DNA: TGTGCCAGCAGCAAGGCGGGACAAGAGACCCAGTACTTC. Its translation: CASSKAGQETQYF. This chain uses TRBV7-3 with TRBJ2-5; tentative D call: TRBD2 (6 bases). Germline CDR1 SGHTA, CDR2 FQGTGA. The length of the CDR3 is 13 residues. Trimming stripped 5 bases from V and 2 bases from J, with 9 bases between.